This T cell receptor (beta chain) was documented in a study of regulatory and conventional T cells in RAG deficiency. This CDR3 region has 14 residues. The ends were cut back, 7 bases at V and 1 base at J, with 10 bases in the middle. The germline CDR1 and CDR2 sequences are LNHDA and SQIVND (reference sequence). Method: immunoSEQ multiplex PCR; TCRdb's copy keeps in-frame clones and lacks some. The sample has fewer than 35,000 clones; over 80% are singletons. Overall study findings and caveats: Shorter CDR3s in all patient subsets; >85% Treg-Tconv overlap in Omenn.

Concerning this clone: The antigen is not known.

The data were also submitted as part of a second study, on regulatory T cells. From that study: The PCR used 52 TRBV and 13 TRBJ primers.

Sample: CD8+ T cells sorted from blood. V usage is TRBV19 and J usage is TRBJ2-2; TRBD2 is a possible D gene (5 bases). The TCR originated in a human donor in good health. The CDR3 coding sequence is TGTGCCAGTATGGCGGAGGTGAACACCGGGGAGCTGTTTTTT. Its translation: CASMAEVNTGELFF.